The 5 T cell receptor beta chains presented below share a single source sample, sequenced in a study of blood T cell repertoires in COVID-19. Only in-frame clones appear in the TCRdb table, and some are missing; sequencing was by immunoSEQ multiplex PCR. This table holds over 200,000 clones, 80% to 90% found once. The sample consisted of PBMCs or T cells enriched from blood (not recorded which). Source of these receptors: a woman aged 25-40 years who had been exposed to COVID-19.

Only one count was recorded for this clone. CDR3 loop: CASSEDRGRVDTQYF. The CDR3 DNA reads as TGCGCCAGCAGTGAGGACAGGGGGCGCGTAGATACGCAGTATTTT. The chain uses TRBV10-1 and TRBJ2-3; 10 bases align to TRBD1. Losses at the gene ends were 2 bases for V and 5 bases for J; bases not matched to a gene: 4. Germline CDR1 is WNHNN and CDR2 is SYGVQD (reference sequence). The CDR3 has 15 amino acids.

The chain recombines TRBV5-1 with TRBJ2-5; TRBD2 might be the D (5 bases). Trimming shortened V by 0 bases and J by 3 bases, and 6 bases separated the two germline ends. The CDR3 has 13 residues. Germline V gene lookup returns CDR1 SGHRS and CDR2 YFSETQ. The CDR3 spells CASSLAAEETQYF. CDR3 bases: TGCGCCAGCAGCTTGGCAGCGGAAGAGACCCAGTACTTC.

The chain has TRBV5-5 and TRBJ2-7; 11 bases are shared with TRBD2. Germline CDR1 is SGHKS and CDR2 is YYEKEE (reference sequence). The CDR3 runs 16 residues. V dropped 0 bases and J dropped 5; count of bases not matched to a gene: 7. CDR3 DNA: TGTGCCAGCAGCTTGGAGGTTAGCGGGAGGGTCCACGAGCAGTACTTC. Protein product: CASSLEVSGRVHEQYF.

The CDR3 protein is CASSQYARVKGNTIYF. CDR3 nucleotide sequence: TGCGCCAGCAGTCAATACGCCAGGGTGAAAGGAAACACCATATATTTT. The chain uses TRBV23-1 and TRBJ1-3; D perhaps matches TRBD1 (5 bases). Being an ORF, TRBV23-1 has a function that is uncertain. Trimming removed 1 base from V and 4 bases from J, with 14 bases in between. The CDR3 loop spans 16 amino acids.

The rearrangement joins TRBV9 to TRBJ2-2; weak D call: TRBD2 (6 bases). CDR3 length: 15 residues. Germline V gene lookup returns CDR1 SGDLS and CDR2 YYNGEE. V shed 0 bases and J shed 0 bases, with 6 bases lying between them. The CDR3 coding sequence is TGTGCCAGCAGCGTAGGCGGGACGAACACCGGGGAGCTGTTTTTT. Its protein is CASSVGGTNTGELFF.